The present T cell receptor (beta chain) was sequenced within a study of cytomegalovirus exposure and HLA in healthy donors. In the study overall: Later, an analysis reported that the 95 to 150 validation repertoires had used the same platform as the approximately 690 first-cohort repertoires.

Notes on the study in general: In the roughly 120 validation repertoires, a later analysis found that first-cohort TCR clusters tended to co-occur. Accounts indicate the classifier identified cytomegalovirus status with strong specificity and sensitivity.

It was the roughly 110-subject validation cohort, separate from the approximately 680-subject first cohort, to which the donors belonged. With regard to this clone: Its antigen is undetermined.

The length of the CDR3 is 14 residues. Trimming removed 1 base from V and 10 bases from J; junction bases left unmatched: 7. The germline CDR1 and CDR2 sequences are SGHRS and YFSETQ. Assay used: immunoSEQ multiplex PCR; TCRdb lists only in-frame clones, some missing. Here the sample spans 110,000 to 150,000 clones, approximately 94% being singletons. V usage is TRBV5-1 and J usage is TRBJ2-5; 10 bases map to TRBD2. The receptor was isolated from a man aged 18-30 years in good health and CMV-seropositive. The sequenced material came from PBMCs. As DNA, the CDR3 is TGCGCCAGCAGCTTGCACAGGACTAGCGGCCGCCAGTACTTC. Translated, it gives CASSLHRTSGRQYF.